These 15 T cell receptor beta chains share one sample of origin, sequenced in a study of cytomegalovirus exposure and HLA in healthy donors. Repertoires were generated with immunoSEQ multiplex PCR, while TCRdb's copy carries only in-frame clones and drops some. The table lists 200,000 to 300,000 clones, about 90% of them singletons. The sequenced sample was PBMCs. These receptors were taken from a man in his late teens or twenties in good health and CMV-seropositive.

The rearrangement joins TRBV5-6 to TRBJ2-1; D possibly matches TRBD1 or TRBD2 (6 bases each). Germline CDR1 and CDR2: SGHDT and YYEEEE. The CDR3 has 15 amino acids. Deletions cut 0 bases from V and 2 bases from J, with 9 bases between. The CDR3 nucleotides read TGTGCCAGCAGCTTGGAGGGGGGTACCTACAATGAGCAGTTCTTC. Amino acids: CASSLEGGTYNEQFF.

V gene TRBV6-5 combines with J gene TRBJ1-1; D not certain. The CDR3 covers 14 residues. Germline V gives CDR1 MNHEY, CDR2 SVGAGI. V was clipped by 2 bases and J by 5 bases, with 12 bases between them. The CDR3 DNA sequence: TGTGCCAGCAGTTACCCGGAGGGTCTGACTGAAGCTTTCTTT. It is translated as CASSYPEGLTEAFF.

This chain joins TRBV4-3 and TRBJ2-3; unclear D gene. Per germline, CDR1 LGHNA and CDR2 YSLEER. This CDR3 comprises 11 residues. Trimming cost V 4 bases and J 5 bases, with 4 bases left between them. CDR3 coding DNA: TGCGCCAGCAGCCGACTAGATACGCAGTATTTT. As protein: CASSRLDTQYF.

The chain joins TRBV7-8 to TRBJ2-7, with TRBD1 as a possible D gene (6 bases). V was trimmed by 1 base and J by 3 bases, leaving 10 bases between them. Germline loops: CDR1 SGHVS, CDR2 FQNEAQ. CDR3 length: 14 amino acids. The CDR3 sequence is CASSLGRRGYEQYF. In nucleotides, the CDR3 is TGTGCCAGCAGCTTAGGTCGCAGGGGCTACGAGCAGTACTTC.

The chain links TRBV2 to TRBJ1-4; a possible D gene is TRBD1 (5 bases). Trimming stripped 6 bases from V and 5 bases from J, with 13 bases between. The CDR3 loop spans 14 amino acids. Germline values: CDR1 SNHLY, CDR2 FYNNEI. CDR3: CASSRTPANEKLFF. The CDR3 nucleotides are TGTGCCAGCAGCCGGACACCTGCAAATGAAAAACTGTTTTTT.

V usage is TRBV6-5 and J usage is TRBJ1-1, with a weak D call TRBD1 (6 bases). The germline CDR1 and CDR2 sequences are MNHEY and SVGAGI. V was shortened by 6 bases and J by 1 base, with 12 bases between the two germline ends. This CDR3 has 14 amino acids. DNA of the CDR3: TGTGCCAGCAGGCCGGGGGGCGAGAACACTGAAGCTTTCTTT. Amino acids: CASRPGGENTEAFF.

CDR3 amino acids: CASSPNRFNQPQHF. The CDR3 bases are TGTGCCAGCAGTCCAAACAGGTTTAATCAGCCCCAGCATTTT. The chain has TRBV28 and TRBJ1-5; tentative D call: TRBD1 (5 bases). V lost 5 bases and J 4 bases, leaving 12 bases between the germline ends. Germline V CDR1 and CDR2: MDHEN, SYDVKM. The CDR3 covers 14 residues.

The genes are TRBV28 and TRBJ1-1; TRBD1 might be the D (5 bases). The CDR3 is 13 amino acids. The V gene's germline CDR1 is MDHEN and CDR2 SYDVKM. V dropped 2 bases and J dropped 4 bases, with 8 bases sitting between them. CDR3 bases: TGTGCCAGCAGTTTAGCTGGGGGCACTGAAGCTTTCTTT. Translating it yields CASSLAGGTEAFF.

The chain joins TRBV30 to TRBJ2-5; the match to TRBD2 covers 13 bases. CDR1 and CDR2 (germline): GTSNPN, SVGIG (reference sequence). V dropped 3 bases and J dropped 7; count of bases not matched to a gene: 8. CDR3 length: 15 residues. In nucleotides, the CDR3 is TGTGCCTGGAGCCTCGGACTAGCGGGAGCGGGGACCCAGTACTTC. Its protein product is CAWSLGLAGAGTQYF.

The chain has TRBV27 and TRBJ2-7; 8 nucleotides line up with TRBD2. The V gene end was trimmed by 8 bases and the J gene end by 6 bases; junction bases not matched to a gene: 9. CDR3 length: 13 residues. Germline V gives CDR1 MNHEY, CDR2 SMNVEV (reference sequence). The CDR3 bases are TGTGCCAGCCACCCCCGGGGGGGGGCCGAGCAGTACTTC. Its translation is CASHPRGGAEQYF.

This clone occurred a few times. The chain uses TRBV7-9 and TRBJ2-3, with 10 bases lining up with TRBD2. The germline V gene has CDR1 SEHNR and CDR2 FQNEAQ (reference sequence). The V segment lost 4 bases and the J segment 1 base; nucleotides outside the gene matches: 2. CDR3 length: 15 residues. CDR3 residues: CASSSGTSGTDTQYF. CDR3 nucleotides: TGTGCCAGCAGCTCCGGGACTAGCGGCACAGATACGCAGTATTTT.

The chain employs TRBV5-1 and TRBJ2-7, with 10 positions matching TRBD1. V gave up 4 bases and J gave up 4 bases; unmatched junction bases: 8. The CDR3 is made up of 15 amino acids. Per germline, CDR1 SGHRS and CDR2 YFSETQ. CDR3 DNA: TGCGCCAGCAGCCCGGGACAGGGGATTGGGTACGAGCAGTACTTC. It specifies CASSPGQGIGYEQYF. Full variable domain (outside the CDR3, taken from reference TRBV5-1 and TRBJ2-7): KAGVTQTPRYLIKTRGQQVTLSCSPISGHRSVSWYQQTPGQGLQFLFEYFSETQRNKGNFPGRFSGRQFSNSRSEMNVSTLELGDSALYLCASSPGQGIGYEQYFGPGTRLTVT.

CDR3 sequence reads: CASSPRPVNYGYTF. CDR3 nucleotides: TGTGCCAGCAGTCCGAGGCCGGTTAACTATGGCTACACCTTC. The chain combines TRBV2 with TRBJ1-2; unclear D gene. V was cut by 5 bases and J by 1 base, with 11 bases left in between. The CDR3 consists of 14 residues. The V gene's germline CDR1 is SNHLY and CDR2 FYNNEI.

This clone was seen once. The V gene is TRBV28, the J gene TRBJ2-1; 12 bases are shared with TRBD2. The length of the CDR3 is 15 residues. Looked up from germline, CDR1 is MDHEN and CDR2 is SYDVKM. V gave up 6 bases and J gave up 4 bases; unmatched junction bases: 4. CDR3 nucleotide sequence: TGTGCCAGCAGACCCGGACTAGCGGGGTACAATGAGCAGTTCTTC. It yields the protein CASRPGLAGYNEQFF.

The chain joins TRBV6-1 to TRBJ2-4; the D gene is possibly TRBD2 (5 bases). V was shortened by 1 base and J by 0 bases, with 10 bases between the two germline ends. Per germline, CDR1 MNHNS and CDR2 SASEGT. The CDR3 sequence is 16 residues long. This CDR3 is CASSEEAGGAKNIQYF. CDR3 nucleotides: TGTGCCAGCAGTGAAGAGGCGGGTGGAGCCAAAAACATTCAGTACTTC.